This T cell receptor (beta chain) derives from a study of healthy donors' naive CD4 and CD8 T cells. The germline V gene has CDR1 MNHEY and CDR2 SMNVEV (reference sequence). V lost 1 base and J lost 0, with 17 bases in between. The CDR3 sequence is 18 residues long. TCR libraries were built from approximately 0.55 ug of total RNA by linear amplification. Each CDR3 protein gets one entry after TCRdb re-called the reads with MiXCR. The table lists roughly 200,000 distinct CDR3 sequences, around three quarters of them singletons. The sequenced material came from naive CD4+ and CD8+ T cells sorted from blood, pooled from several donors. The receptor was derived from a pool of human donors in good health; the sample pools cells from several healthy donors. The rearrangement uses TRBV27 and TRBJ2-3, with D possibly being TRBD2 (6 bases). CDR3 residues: CASSLYSGSYSSTDTQYF. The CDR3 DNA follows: TGTGCCAGCAGTTTATATAGCGGCAGCTACTCTAGCACAGATACGCAGTATTTT.